Listed here is a single T cell receptor (beta chain). The antigen is undetermined. The source of the sample is a study of CD4+ T cells in melanoma. Broader study findings: CD8+ T cell, macrophage and B cell function reportedly correlated with neoantigen-specific CD4+ T cells. Neoantigen-specific CD4+ T cells in melanoma reportedly had diverse differentiation states.

Repertoires were generated with immunoSEQ multiplex PCR, while TCRdb's copy carries only in-frame clones and drops some. The profile shows about 140,000 clones, over 90% of them singletons. Germline CDR1 reads SNHLY; CDR2 reads FYNNEI. This CDR3 is 13 amino acids long. With 4 bases clipped from V and 10 bases from J, the junction kept 6 bases outside the gene matches. This chain joins TRBV2 and TRBJ2-1; the match to TRBD1 covers 8 bases. This TCR was recovered from a human donor with melanoma. As DNA, the CDR3 is TGTGCCAGCAGTGGCACAGGGGGAGCCGAGCAGTTCTTC. Translated: CASSGTGGAEQFF.